This T cell receptor beta chain was obtained from a study of shared clonotypes between healthy human individuals. Study results and caveats: Exclusively blood specimens were collected; tissue repertoires likely differ.

Points on this clone: What it binds is not known.

Trimming left V 3 bases short and J 6 bases short, with 7 bases between. The CDR3 sequence is 13 residues long. From germline, CDR1 is SGDLS and CDR2 YYNGEE. CD45RO-negative CD8 cells positively selected for CCR7 made up the naive population, which excluded terminally differentiated effector memory CD45RA+ cells. The donors were all Caucasian adults (living in Nashville, Tennessee). Data came from immunoSEQ multiplex PCR; TCRdb stores just in-frame clones and leaves some out. The data show about 1.9 million clones, about 94% seen once. Sequenced input: naive CD8+ T cells from PBMCs. V is TRBV9 and J is TRBJ2-6; D unresolved. This TCR derives from a man between 18 and 35 years old in good health. Some clones in this sample may be carry-over from other donors' samples. CDR3 DNA sequence: TGTGCCAGCAGCGATACCGAGGCCAACGTCCTGACTTTC. As protein: CASSDTEANVLTF.